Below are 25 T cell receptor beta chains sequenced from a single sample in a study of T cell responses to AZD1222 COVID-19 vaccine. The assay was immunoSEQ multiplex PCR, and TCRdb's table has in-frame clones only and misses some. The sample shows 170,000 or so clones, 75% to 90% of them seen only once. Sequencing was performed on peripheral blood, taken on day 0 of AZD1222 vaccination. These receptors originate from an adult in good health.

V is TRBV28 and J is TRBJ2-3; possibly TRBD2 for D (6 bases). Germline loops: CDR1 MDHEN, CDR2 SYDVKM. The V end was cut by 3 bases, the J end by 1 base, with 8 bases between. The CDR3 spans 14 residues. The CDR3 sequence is CASSFGGGTDTQYF. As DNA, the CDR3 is TGTGCCAGCAGTTTTGGAGGGGGCACAGATACGCAGTATTTT. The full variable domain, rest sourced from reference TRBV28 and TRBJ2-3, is DVKVTQSSRYLVKRTGEKVFLECVQDMDHENMFWYRQDPGLGLRLIYFSYDVKMKEKGDIPEGYSVSREKKERFSLILESASTNQTSMYLCASSFGGGTDTQYFGPGTRLTVL.

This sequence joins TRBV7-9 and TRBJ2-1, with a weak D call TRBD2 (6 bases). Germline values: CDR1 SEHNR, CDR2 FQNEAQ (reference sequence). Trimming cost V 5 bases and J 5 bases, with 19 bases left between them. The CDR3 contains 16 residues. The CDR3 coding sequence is TGTGCCAGCAGCCCTCAGCCGGGATCGGGGGACAATGAGCAGTTCTTC. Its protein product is CASSPQPGSGDNEQFF.

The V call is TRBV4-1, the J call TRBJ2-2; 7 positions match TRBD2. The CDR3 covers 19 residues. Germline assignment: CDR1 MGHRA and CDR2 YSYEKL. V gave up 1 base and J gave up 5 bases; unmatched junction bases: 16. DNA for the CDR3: TGCGCCAGCAGCCAAGCCGGCCGATTCGGGAGGTCGGGAACCGGGGAGCTGTTTTTT. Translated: CASSQAGRFGRSGTGELFF.

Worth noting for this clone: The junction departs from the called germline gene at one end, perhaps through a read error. The CDR3 region is CGSARDRGRYEQYF. CDR3 DNA: TGTGGCAGCGCCAGGGACAGGGGACGGTACGAGCAGTACTTC. The chain couples TRBV6-5 to TRBJ2-7; 10 nucleotides match TRBD1. Germline CDR1 MNHEY, CDR2 SVGAGI. The CDR3 is 14 amino acids.

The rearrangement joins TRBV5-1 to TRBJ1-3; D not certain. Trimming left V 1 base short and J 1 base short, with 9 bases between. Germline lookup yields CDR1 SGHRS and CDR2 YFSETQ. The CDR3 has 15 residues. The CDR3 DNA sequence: TGCGCCAGCAGCTTGCAATCCGCTTCTGGAAACACCATATATTTT. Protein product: CASSLQSASGNTIYF.

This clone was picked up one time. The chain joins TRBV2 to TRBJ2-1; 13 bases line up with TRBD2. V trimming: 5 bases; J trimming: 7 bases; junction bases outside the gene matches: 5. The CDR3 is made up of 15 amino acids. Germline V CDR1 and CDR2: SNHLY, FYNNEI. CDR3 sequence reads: CASSRLAGGSNEQFF. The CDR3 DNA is TGTGCCAGCAGTAGACTAGCGGGAGGCTCAAATGAGCAGTTCTTC.

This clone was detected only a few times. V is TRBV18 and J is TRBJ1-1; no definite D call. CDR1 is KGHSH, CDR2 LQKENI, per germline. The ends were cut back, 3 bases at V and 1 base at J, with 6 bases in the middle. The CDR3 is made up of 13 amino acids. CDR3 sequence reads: CASSPNGNTEAFF. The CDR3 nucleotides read TGTGCCAGCTCACCTAACGGGAACACTGAAGCTTTCTTT.

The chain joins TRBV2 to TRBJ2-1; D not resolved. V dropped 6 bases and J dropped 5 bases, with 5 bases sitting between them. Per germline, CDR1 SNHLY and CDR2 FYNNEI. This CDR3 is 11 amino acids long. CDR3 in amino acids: CASSLNNEQFF. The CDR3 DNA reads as TGTGCCAGCAGCCTAAACAATGAGCAGTTCTTC.

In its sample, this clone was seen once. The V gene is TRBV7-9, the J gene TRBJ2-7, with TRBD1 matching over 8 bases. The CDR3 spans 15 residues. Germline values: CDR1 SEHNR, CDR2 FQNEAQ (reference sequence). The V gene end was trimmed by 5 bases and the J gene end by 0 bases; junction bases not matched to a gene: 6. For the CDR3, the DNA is TGTGCCAGCAGCCCAGGGGGCCAGAGCTCCTACGAGCAGTACTTC. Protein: CASSPGGQSSYEQYF. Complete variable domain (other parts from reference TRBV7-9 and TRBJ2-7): DTGVSQNPRHKITKRGQNVTFRCDPISEHNRLYWYRQTLGQGPEFLTYFQNEAQLEKSRLLSDRFSAERPKGSFSTLEIQRTEQGDSAMYLCASSPGGQSSYEQYFGPGTRLTVT.

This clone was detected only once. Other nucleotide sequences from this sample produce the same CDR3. The CDR3 bases are TGTGCCAGCAGCGTTTGGTTGAACACTGAAGCTTTCTTT. This encodes CASSVWLNTEAFF. The chain uses TRBV9 and TRBJ1-1; D is undetermined. Deletions cut 2 bases from V and 0 bases from J, with 5 bases between. Germline V gene sequence: CDR1 SGDLS, CDR2 YYNGEE. The CDR3 length is 13 residues.

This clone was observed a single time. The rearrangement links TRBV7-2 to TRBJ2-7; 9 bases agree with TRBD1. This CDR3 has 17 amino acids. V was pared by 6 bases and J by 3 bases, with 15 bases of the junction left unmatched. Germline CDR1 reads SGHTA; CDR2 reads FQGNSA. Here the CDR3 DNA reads TGTGCCAGCAGTCCGTATATCGCCGGGACAGGGTACTACGAGCAGTACTTC. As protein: CASSPYIAGTGYYEQYF.

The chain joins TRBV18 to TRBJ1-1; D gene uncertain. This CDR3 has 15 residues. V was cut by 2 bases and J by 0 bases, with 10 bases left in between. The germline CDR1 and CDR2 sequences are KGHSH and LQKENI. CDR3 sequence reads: CASSPNSLMNTEAFF. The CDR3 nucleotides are TGTGCCAGCTCACCAAACAGCCTGATGAACACTGAAGCTTTCTTT.

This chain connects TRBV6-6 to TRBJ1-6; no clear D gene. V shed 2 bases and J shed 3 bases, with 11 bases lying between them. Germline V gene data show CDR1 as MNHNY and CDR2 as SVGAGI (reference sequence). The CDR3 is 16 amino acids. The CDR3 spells CASSYDVVDYNSPLHF. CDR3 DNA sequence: TGTGCCAGCAGTTACGATGTAGTCGACTATAATTCACCCCTCCACTTT.

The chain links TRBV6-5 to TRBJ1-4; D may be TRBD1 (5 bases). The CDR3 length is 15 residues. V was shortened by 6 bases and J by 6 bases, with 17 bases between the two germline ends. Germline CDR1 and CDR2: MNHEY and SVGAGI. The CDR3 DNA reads TGTGCCAGCAGCCGCGGCGGGCAGGGAGATGAAAAACTGTTTTTT. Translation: CASSRGGQGDEKLFF.

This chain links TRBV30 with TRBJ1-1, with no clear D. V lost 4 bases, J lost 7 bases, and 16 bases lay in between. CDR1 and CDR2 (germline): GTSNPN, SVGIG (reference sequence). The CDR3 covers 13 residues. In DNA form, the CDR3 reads TGTGCCTGGAAAGCTTTGGATATCGGTGAAGCTTTCTTT. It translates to CAWKALDIGEAFF.

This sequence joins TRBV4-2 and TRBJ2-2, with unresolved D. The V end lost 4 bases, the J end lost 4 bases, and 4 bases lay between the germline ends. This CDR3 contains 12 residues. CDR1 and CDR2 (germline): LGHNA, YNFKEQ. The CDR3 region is CASSRATGELFF. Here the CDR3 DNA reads TGTGCCAGCAGCCGCGCCACCGGGGAGCTGTTTTTT.

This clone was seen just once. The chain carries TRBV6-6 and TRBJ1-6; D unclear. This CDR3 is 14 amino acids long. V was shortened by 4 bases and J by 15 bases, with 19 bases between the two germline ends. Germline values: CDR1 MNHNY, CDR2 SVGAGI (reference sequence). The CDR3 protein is CASSLSGTLNGLHF. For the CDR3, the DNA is TGTGCCAGCAGTTTATCAGGTACCCTTAACGGCCTCCACTTT.

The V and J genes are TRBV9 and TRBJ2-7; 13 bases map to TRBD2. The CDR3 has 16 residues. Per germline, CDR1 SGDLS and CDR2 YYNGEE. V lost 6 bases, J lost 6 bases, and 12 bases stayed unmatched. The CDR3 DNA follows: TGTGCCAGCAACCCTTGGGGGACTAGCGGGACGGCCGAGCAGTACTTC. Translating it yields CASNPWGTSGTAEQYF. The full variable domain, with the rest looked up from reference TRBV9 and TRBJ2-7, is DSGVTQTPKHLITATGQRVTLRCSPRSGDLSVYWYQQSLDQGLQFLIQYYNGEERAKGNILERFSAQQFPDLHSELNLSSLELGDSALYFCASNPWGTSGTAEQYFGPGTRLTVT.

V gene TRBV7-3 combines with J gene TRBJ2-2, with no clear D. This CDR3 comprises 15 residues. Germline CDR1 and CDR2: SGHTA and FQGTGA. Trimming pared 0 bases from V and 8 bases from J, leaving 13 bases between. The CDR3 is CASSLTLGRGGELFF. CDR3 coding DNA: TGTGCCAGCAGCTTAACGTTAGGGCGCGGAGGGGAGCTGTTTTTT.

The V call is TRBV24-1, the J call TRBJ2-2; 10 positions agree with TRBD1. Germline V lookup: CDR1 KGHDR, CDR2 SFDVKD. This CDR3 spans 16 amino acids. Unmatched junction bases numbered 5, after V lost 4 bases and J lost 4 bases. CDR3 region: CATSDPGQGSTGELFF. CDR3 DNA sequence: TGTGCCACCAGTGACCCGGGACAGGGGAGCACCGGGGAGCTGTTTTTT.

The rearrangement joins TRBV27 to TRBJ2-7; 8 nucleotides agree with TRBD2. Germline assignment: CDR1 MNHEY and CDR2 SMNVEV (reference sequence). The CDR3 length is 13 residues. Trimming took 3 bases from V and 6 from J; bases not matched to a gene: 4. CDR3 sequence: CASSFREGREQYF. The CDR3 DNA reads TGTGCCAGCAGTTTCCGGGAGGGCCGCGAGCAGTACTTC.

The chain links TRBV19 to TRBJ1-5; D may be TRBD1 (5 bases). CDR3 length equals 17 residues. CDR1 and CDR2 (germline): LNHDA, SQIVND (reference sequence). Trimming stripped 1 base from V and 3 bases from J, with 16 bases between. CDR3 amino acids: CASSIGPWGRDNQPQHF. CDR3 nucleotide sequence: TGTGCCAGTAGTATAGGTCCTTGGGGCAGGGACAATCAGCCCCAGCATTTT.

The CDR3 DNA reads as TGTGCCAGCAGTACCCCCGGGACTAGCATCTACGAGCAGTACTTC. Translation: CASSTPGTSIYEQYF. The V and J genes are TRBV28 and TRBJ2-7; 9 bases map to TRBD2. The CDR3 is 15 residues long. The junction had 8 bases not matched to a gene; V was cut back by 5 bases and J by 3 bases. Per germline, CDR1 MDHEN and CDR2 SYDVKM.

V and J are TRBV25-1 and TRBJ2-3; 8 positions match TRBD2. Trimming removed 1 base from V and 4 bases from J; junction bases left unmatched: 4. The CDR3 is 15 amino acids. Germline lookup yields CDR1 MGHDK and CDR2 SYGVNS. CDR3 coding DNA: TGTGCCAGCAGTGAATTTGGAGCGGGAGCAGATACGCAGTATTTT. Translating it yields CASSEFGAGADTQYF.

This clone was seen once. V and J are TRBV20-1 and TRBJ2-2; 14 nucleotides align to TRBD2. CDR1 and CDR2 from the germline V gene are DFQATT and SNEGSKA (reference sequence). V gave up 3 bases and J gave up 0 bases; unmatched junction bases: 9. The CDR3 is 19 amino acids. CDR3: CSASDPTSGRVSNTGELFF. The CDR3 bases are TGCAGTGCTAGTGACCCGACTAGCGGGAGGGTGTCGAACACCGGGGAGCTGTTTTTT.